This T cell receptor beta chain was captured in a study of T cells in localized non-small cell lung cancer. Study-wide results and caveats: Exceeding tumor, uninvolved adjacent lung had the highest T cell clonality. Among blood samples, higher T cell density accompanied longer overall survival. Of the top 100 tumor clones, median around 60 were in adjacent lung, about 30 among its top 100.

From germline, CDR1 is SGHTA and CDR2 FQGNSA. The CDR3 covers 15 residues. Trimming removed 4 bases from V and 4 bases from J; junction bases left unmatched: 3. Details on this clone: Its antigen is not identified.

Method: immunoSEQ multiplex PCR; TCRdb's copy keeps in-frame clones and lacks some. Here the sample spans 70,000 to 100,000 clones, 75% to 85% being singletons. The sample here was peripheral blood, taken before any cancer treatment. This sequence joins TRBV7-2 and TRBJ2-1; 11 bases agree with TRBD2. This TCR derives from a female donor over 55 with stage I lung adenocarcinoma. The CDR3 protein is CASSSTSGSYNEQFF. CDR3 sequence (DNA): TGTGCCAGCAGCTCCACTAGCGGGAGTTACAATGAGCAGTTCTTC.